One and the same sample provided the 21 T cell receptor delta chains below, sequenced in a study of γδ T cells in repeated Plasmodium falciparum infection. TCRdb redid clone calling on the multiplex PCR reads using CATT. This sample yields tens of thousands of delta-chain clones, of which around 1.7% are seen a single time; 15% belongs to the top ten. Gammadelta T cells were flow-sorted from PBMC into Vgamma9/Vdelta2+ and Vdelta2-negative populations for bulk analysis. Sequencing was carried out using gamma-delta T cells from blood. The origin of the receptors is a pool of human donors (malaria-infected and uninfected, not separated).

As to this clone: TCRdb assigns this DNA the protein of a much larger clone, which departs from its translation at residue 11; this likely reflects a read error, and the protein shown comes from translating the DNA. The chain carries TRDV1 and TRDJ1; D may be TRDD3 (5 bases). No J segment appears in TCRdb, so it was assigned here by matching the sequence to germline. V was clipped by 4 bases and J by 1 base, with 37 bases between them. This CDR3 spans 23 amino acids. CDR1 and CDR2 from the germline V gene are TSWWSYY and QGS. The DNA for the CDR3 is TGTGCTCTTGGGGTCCGTAGGGGGGCGGCCCGAGAGGCGTATACTGTCCTCACCGATAAACTCATCTTT. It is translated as CALGVRRGAAREAYTVLTDKLIF.

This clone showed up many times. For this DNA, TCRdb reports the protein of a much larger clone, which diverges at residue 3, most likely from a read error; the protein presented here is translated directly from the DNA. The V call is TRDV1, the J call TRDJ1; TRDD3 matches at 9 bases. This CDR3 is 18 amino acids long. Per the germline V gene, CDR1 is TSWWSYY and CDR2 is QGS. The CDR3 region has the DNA TGTGCTATTGGGGAACGGTTCAAGGGGGATACTGTCGTCGATATACTCATCTTT. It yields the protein CAIGERFKGDTVVDILIF.

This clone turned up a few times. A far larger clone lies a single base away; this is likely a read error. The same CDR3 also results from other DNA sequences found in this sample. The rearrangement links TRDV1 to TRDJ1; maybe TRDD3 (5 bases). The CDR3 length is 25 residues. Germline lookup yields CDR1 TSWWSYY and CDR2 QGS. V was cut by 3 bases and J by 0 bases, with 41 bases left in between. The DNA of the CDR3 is TGTGCTCTTGGGGAGCCCTCTTTGCAATACGAATTTCCCTATTGGTGGGTTCTATACACCGATAAACTCATCTTT. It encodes CALGEPSLQYEFPYWWVLYTDKLIF.

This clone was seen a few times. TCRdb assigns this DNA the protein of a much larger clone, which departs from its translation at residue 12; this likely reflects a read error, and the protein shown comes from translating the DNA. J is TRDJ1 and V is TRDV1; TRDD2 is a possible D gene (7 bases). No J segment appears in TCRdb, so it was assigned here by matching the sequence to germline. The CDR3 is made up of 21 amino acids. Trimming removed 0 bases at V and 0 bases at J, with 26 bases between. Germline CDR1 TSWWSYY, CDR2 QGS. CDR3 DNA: TGTGCTCTTGGGGAACTCCTTCCTGCACTCTGGGGCTACGATCACACCGATAAACTCATCTTT. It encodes CALGELLPALWGYDHTDKLIF.

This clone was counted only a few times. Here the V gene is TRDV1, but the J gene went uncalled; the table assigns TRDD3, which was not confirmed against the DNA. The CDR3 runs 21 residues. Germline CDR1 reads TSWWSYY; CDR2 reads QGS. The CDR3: CALGELHYPFILWGIIDKPIF. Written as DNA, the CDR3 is TGTGCTCTTGGGGAACTTCACTATCCTTTTATCCTTTGGGGGATAATCGATAAACCCATCTTT.

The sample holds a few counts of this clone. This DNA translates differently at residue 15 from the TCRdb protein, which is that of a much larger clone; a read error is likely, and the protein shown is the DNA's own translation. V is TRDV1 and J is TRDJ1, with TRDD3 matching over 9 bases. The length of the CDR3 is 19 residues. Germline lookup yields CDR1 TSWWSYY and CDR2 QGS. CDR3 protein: CALGERITRGIPPTVKLIF. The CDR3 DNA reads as TGTGCTCTTGGGGAAAGGATCACTAGGGGGATACCGCCCACCGTTAAACTCATCTTT.

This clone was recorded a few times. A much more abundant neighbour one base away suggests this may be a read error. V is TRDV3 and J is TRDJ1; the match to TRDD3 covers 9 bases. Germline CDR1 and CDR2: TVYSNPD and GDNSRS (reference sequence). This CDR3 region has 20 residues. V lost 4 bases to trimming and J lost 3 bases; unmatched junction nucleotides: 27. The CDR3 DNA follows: TGTGCCTCCCTAAATCGGGCAGGGCGGTACTGGGGGACGTACGCCGATAAACTCATCTTT. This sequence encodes CASLNRAGRYWGTYADKLIF.

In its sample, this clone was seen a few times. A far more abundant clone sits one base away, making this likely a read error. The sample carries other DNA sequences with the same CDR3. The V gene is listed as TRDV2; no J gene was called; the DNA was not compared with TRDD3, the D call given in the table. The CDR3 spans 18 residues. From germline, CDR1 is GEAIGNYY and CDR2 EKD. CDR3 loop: CACDSRHWGIPYTDKLIF. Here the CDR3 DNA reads TGTGCCTGTGACAGTAGGCACTGGGGGATACCTTACACCGATAAACTCATCTTC.

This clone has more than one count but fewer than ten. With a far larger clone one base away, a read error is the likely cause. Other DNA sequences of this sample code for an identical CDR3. DNA of the CDR3: TGTGCCTTTAGACCCTTCCAATACTGGGGGATATCCGGACCATCGTACACCGATAAGCTCATCTTT. Protein sequence: CAFRPFQYWGISGPSYTDKLIF. V and J are TRDV3 and TRDJ1; 11 bases fit TRDD3. Germline CDR1 reads TVYSNPD; CDR2 reads GDNSRS (reference sequence). The CDR3 consists of 22 residues.

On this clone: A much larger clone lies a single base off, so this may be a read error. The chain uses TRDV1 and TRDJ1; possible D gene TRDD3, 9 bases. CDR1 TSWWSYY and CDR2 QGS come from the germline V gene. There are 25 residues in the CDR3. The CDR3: CALGEVQASYVSSWGILIWGDKLTF. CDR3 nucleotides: TGTGCTCTTGGGGAAGTTCAGGCTTCCTACGTTTCCTCCTGGGGGATTCTCATCTGGGGCGATAAACTCACCTTT.

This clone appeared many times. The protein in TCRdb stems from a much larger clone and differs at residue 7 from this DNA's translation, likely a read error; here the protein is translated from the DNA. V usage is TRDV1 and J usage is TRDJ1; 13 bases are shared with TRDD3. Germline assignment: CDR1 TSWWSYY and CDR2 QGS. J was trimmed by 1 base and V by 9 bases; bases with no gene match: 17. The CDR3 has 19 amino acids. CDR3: CALNHKTNWGIRPTDKLIF. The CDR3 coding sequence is TGTGCTCTCAATCACAAGACAAACTGGGGGATACGGCCCACCGATAAACTCATCTTT.

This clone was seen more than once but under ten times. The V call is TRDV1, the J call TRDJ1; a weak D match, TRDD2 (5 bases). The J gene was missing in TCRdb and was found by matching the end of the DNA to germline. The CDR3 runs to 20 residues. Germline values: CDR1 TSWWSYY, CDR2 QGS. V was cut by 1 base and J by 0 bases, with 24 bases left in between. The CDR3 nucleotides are TGTGCTCTTGGGGAACCCCCGGCCTTCGCGCCTTTCACTTACACCGATAAACTCATCTTT. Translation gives CALGEPPAFAPFTYTDKLIF.

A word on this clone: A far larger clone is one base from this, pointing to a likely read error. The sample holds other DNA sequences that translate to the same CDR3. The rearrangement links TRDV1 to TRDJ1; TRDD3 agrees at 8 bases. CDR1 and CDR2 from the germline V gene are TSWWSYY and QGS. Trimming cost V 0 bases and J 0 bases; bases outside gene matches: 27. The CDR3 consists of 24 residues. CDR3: CALGELLIFPLPRWDTPHTDKLIF. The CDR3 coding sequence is TGTGCTCTTGGGGAACTTCTAATTTTTCCGCTGCCACGATGGGATACGCCCCACACCGATAAACTCATCTTT.

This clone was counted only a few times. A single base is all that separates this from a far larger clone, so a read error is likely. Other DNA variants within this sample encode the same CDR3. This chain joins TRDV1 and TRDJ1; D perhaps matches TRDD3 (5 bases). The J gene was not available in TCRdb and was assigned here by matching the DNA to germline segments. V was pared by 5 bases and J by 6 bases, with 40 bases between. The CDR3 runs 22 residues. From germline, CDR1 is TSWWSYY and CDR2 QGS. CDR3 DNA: TGTGCTCTTGGGCAAAGCTTACTACTCATGAGCCACCTGTACTGGAAAACCTATAAACTCATCTTT. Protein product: CALGQSLLLMSHLYWKTYKLIF.

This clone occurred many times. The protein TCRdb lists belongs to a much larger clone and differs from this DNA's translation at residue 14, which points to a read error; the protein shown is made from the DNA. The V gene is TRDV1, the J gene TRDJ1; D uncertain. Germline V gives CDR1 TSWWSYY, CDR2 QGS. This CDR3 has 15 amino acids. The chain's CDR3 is CALGRAGPYTDKLTF. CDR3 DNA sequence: TGTGCTCTTGGTCGCGCCGGCCCGTACACCGATAAACTCACCTTT.

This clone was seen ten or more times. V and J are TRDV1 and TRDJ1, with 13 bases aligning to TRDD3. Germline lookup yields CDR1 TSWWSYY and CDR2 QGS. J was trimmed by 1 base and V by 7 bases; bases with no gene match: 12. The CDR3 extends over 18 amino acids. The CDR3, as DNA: TGTGCTCTTGAACCGTTTACTGGGGGATACGCGGGCACCGATAAACTCATCTTT. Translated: CALEPFTGGYAGTDKLIF.

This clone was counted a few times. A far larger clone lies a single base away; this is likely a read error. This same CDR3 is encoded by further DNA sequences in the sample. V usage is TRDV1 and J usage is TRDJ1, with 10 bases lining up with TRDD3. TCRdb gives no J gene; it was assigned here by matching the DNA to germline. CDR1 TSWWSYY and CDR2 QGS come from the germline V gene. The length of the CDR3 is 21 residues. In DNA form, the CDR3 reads TGTGCCCTTGGGGAACCATCTTCTTTCTTTCACTGGGGGATTCCTACCGATAAACTCATCTTT. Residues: CALGEPSSFFHWGIPTDKLIF.

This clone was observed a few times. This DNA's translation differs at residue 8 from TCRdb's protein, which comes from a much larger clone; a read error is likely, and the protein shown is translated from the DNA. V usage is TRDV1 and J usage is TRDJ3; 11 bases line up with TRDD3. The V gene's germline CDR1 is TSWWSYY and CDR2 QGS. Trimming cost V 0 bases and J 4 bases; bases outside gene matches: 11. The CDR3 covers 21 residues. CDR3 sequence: CALGELPIGWGIRWDTRQMFF. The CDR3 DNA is TGTGCTCTTGGGGAACTACCTATAGGGTGGGGGATACGATGGGACACCCGACAGATGTTTTTC.

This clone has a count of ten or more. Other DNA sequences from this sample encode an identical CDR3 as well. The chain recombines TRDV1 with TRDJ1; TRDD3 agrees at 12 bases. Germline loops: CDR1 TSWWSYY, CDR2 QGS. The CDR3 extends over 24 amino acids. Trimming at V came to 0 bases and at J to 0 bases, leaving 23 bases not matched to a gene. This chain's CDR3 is CALGELGSDLATGGYPWYTDKLIF. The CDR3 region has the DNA TGTGCTCTTGGGGAACTAGGTTCTGACTTAGCCACTGGGGGATACCCCTGGTACACCGATAAACTCATCTTT.

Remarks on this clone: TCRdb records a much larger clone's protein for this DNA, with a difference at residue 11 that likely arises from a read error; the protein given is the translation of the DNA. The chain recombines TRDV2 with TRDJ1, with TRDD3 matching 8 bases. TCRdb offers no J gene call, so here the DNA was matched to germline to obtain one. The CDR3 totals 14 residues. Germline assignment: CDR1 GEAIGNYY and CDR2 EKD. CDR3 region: CACDIGGYVDELIF. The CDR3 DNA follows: TGTGCCTGTGACATCGGGGGATATGTCGATGAACTCATCTTT.

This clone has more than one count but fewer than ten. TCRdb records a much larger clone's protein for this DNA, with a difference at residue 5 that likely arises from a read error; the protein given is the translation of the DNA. CDR3 region: CALGDPLLLLYWGNLETADKLIF. The CDR3 nucleotides are TGTGCTCTTGGGGACCCTCTCCTCCTCCTGTACTGGGGGAACCTGGAAACGGCCGATAAACTCATCTTT. V gene TRDV1 combines with J gene TRDJ1; 9 bases fit TRDD3. The CDR3 runs to 23 residues. The V segment lost 3 bases and the J segment 3 bases; nucleotides outside the gene matches: 29. CDR1 and CDR2 (germline): TSWWSYY, QGS.